The present entry profiles one T cell receptor beta chain with its context. Generated by immunoSEQ multiplex PCR, the TCRdb table keeps only in-frame clones and is missing some. The sample holds over 250,000 clones, roughly 90% seen once. This record comes from a study of blood T cell repertoires in COVID-19. Study information: Samples came from the United States, Italy and Spain, spanning acute and convalescent COVID-19.

This sequence originates from a woman in her 30s with acute or convalescent COVID-19. The sequenced sample consisted of peripheral blood.

The CDR3 loop is CASSFQGVRSYEQYF. CDR3 coding DNA: TGTGCCAGCAGCTTTCAGGGGGTAAGATCCTACGAGCAGTACTTC. The gene calls are TRBV5-6 and TRBJ2-7; 7 bases match TRBD1. V was clipped by 2 bases and J by 1 base; unmatched bases: 6. Per germline, CDR1 SGHDT and CDR2 YYEEEE. This CDR3 has 15 amino acids. Variable domain in full (rest from reference TRBV5-6 and TRBJ2-7): DAGVTQSPTHLIKTRGQQVTLRCSPKSGHDTVSWYQQALGQGPQFIFQYYEEEERQRGNFPDRFSGHQFPNYSSELNVNALLLGDSALYLCASSFQGVRSYEQYFGPGTRLTVT.